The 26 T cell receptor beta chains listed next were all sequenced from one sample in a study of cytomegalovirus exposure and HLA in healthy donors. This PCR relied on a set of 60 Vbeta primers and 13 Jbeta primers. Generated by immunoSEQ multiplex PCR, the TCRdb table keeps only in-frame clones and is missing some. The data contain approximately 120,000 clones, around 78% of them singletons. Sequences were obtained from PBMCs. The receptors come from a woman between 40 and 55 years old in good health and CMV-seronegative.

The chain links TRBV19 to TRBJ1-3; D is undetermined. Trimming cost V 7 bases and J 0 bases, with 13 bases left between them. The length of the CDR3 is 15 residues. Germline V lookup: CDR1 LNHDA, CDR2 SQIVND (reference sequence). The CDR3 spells CASIRRANSGNTIYF. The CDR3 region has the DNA TGTGCCAGTATTAGGAGAGCGAACTCTGGAAACACCATATATTTT.

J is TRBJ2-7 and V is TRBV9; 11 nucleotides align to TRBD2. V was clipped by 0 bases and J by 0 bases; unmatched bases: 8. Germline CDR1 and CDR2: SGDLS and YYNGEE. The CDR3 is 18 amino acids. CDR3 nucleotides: TGTGCCAGCAGCGTAGGCGCTAGCGGGAGGTTCAACTCCTACGAGCAGTACTTC. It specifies CASSVGASGRFNSYEQYF.

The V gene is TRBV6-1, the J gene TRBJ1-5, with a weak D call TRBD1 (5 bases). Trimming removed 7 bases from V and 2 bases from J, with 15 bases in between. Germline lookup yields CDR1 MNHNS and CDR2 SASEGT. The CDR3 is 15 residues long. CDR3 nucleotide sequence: TGTGCCAGCAACCGGACACCAAATGGCAATCAGCCCCAGCATTTT. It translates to CASNRTPNGNQPQHF.

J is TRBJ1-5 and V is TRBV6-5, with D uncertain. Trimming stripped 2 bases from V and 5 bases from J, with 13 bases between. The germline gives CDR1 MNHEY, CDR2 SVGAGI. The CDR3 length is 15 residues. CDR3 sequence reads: CASSYVRGWDQPQHF. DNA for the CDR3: TGTGCCAGCAGTTACGTACGGGGATGGGATCAGCCCCAGCATTTT.

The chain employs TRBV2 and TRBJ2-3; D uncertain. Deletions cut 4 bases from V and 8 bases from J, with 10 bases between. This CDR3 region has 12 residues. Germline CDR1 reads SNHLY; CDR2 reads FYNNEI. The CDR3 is CASSVVTSTQYF. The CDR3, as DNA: TGTGCCAGCAGTGTTGTTACAAGTACGCAGTATTTT.

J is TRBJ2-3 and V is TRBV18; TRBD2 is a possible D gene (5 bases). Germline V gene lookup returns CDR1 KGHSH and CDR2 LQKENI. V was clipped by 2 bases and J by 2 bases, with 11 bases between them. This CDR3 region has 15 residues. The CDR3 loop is CASSPFTGFTDTQYF. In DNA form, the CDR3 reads TGTGCCAGCTCACCATTTACGGGATTCACAGATACGCAGTATTTT.

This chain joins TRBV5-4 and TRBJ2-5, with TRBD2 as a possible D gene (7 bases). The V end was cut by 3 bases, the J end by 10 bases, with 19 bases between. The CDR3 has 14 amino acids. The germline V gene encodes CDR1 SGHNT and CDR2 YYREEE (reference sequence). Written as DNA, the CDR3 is TGTGCCAGCAGCTCGACCAGCAGGGGAGGGAGCCAGTACTTC. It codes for CASSSTSRGGSQYF.

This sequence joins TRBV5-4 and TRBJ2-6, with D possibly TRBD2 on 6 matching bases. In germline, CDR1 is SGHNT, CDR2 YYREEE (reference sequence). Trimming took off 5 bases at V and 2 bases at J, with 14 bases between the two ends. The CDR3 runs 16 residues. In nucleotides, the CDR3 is TGTGCCAGCAGTATCCCCGGCGGGGCTGGGGCCAACGTCCTGACTTTC. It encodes CASSIPGGAGANVLTF. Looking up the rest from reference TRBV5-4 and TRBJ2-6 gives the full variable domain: ETGVTQSPTHLIKTRGQQVTLRCSSQSGHNTVSWYQQALGQGPQFIFQYYREEENGRGNFPPRFSGLQFPNYSSELNVNALELDDSALYLCASSIPGGAGANVLTFGAGSRLTVL.

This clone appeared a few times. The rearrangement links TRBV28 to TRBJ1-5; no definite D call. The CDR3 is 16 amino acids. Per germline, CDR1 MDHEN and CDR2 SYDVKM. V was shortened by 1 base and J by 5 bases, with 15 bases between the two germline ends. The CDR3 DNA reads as TGTGCCAGCAGTTTATCTGGCAGGTTGGTAGATCAGCCCCAGCATTTT. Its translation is CASSLSGRLVDQPQHF.

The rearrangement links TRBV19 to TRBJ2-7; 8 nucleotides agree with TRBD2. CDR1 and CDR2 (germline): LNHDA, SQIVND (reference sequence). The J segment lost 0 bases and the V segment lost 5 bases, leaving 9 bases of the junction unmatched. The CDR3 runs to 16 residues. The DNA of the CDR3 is TGTGCCAGTAGTTCTGCTAGCGGGCCATACTCCTACGAGCAGTACTTC. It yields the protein CASSSASGPYSYEQYF.

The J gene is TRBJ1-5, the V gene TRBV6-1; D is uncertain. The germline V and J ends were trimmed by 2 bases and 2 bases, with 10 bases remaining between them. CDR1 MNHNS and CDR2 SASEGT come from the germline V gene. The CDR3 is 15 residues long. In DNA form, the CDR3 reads TGTGCCAGCAGTGAAATTGAGAGGCGCAATCAGCCCCAGCATTTT. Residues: CASSEIERRNQPQHF.

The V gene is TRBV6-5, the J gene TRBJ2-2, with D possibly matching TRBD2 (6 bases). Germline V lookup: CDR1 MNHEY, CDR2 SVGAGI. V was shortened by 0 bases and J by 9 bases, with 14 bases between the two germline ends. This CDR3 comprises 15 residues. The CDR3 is CASSYSMAAGRELFF. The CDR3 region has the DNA TGTGCCAGCAGTTACTCGATGGCGGCGGGACGGGAGCTGTTTTTT.

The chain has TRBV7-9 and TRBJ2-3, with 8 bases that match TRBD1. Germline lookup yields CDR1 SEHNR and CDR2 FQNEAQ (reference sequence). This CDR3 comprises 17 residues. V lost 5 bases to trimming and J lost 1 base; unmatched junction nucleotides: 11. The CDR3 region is CASSAGSQGVGTDTQYF. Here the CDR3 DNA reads TGTGCCAGCAGCGCAGGATCACAGGGGGTCGGCACAGATACGCAGTATTTT.

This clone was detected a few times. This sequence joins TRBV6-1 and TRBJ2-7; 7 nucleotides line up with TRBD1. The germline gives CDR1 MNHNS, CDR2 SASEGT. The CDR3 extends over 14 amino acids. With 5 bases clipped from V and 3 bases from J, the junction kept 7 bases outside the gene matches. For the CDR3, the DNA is TGTGCCAGCAGTCAAGTTGGGACAGACTACGAGCAGTACTTC. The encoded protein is CASSQVGTDYEQYF.

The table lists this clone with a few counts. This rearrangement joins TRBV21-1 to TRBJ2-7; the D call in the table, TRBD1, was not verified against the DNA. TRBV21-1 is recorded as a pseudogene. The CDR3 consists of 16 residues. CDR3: CASSKYVNRGQYEQYF. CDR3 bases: TGTGCCAGCAGCAAATATGTCAACAGGGGGCAATACGAGCAGTACTTC.

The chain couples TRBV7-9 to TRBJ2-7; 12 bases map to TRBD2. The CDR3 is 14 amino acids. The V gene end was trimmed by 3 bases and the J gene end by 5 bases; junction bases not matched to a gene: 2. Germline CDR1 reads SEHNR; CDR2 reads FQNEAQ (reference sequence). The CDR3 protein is CASSLTSGGHEQYF. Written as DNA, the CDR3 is TGTGCCAGCAGCTTGACTAGCGGGGGCCACGAGCAGTACTTC.

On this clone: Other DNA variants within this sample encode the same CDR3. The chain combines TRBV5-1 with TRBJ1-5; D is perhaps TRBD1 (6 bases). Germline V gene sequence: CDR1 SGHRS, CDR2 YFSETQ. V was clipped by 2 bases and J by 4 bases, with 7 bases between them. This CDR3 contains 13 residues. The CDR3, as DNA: TGCGCCAGCAGCTTAGGACAGAATCAGCCCCAGCATTTT. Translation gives CASSLGQNQPQHF.

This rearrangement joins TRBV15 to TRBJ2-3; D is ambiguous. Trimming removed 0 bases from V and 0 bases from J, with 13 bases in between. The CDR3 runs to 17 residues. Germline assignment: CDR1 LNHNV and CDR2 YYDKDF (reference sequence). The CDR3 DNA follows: TGTGCCACCAGCAGAGACTCCCAGAATCCTAGCACAGATACGCAGTATTTT. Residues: CATSRDSQNPSTDTQYF. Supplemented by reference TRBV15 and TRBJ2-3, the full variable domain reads DAMVIQNPRYQVTQFGKPVTLSCSQTLNHNVMYWYQQKSSQAPKLLFHYYDKDFNNEADTPDNFQSRRPNTSFCFLDIRSPGLGDTAMYLCATSRDSQNPSTDTQYFGPGTRLTVL.

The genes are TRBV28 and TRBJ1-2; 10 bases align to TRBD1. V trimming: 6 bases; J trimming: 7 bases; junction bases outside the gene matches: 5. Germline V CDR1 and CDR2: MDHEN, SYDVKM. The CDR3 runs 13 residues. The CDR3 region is CASRRTGGLGYTF. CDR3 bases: TGTGCCAGCAGAAGGACAGGGGGACTTGGCTACACCTTC.

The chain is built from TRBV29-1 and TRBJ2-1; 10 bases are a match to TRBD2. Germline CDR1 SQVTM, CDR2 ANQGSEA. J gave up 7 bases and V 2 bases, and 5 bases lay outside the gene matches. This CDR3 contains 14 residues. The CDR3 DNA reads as TGCAGCGTTGAAAGCCTAGCGGGAGTAAATGAGCAGTTCTTC. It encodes CSVESLAGVNEQFF.

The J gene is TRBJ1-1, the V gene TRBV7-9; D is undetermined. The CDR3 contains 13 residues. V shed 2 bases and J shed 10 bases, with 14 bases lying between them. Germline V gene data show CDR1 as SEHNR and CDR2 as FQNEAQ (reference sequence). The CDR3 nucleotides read TGTGCCAGCAGCTTAACAGAGCTGGGTGGAGCTTTCTTT. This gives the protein CASSLTELGGAFF.

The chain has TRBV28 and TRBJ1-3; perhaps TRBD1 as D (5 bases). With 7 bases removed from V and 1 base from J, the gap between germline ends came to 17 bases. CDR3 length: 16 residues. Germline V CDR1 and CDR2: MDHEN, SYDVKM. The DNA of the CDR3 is TGTGCCAGCACCCCCACCCCAGGGTCGTCTGGAAACACCATATATTTT. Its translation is CASTPTPGSSGNTIYF.

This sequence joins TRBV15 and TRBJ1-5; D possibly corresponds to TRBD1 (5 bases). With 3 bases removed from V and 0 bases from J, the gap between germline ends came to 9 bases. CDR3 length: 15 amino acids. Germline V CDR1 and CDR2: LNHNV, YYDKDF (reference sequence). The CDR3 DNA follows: TGTGCCACCAGCAGGACAGTCAATAGCAATCAGCCCCAGCATTTT. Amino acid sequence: CATSRTVNSNQPQHF.

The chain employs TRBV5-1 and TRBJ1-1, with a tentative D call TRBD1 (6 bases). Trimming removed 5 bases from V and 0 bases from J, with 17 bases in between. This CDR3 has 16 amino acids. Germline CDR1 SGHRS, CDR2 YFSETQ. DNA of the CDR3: TGCGCCAGCAGTTATCGGACAGTCCTAGTGAACACTGAAGCTTTCTTT. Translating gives CASSYRTVLVNTEAFF.

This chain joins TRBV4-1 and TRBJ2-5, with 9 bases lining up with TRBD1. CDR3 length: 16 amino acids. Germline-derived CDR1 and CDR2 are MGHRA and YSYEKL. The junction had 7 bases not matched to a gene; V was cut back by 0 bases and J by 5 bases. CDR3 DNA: TGCGCCAGCAGCCAAGAGGGGACAGGGTCAGGCGAGACCCAGTACTTC. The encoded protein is CASSQEGTGSGETQYF.

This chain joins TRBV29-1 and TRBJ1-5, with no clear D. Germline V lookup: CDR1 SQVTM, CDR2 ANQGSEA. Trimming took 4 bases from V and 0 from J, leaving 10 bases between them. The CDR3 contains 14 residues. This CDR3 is CSVAQDHSNQPQHF. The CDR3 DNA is TGCAGCGTTGCCCAGGATCATAGCAATCAGCCCCAGCATTTT.